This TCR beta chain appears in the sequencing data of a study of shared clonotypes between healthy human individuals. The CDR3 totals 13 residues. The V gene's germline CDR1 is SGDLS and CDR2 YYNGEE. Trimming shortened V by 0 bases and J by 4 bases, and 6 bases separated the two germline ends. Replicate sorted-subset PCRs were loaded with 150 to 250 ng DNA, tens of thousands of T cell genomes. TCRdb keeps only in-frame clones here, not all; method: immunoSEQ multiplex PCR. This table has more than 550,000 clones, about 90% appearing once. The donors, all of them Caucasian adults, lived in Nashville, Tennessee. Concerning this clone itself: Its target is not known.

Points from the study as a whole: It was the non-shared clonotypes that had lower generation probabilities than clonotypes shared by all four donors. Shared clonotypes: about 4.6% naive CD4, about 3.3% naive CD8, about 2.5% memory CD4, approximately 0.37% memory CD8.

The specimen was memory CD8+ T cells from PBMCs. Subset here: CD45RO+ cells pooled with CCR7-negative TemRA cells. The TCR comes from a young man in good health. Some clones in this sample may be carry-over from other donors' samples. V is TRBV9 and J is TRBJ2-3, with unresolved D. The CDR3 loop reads CASSVDWADTQYF. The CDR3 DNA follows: TGTGCCAGCAGCGTAGACTGGGCAGATACGCAGTATTTT.